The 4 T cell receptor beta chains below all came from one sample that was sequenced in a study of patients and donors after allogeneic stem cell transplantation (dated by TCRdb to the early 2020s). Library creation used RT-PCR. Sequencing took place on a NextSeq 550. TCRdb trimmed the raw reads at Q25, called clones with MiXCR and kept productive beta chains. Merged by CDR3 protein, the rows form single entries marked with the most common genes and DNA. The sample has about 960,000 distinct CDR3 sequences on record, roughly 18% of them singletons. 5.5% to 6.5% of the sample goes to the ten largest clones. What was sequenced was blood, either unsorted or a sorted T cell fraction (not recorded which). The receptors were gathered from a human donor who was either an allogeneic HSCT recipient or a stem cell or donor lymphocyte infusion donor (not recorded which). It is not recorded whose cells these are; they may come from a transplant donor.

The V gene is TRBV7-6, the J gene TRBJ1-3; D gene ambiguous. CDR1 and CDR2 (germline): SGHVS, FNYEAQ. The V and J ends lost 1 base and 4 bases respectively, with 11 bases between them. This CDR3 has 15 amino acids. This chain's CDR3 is CASSLEWAKGNTIYF. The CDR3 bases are TGTGCCAGCAGCTTAGAGTGGGCGAAAGGAAACACCATATATTTT.

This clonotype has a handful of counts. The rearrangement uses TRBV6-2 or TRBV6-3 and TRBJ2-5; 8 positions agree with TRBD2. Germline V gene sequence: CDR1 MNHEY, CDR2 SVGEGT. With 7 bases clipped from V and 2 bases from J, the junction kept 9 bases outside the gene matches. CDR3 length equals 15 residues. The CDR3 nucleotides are TGTGCCAGCACCAACGGGGGGGCCGGACAAGAGACCCAGTACTTC. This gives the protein CASTNGGAGQETQYF.

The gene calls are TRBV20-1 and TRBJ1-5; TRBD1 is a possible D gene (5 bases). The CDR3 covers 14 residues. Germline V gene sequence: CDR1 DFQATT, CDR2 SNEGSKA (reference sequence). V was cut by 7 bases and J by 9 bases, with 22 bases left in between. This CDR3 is CSVQSPRGGGPQHF. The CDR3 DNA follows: TGCAGTGTCCAAAGTCCACGGGGGGGTGGGCCCCAGCATTTT.

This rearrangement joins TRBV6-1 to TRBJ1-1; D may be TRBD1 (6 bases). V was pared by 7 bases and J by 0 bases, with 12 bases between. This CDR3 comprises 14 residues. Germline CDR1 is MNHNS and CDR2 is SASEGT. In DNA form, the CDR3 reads TGTGCCAGCACCACAGGGTACTTGAACACTGAAGCTTTCTTT. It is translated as CASTTGYLNTEAFF.